This TCR beta chain was documented in a study of cytomegalovirus exposure and HLA in healthy donors. Study-level background: The roughly 130 validation repertoires used the same platform as the approximately 670 first-cohort repertoires (as reported by a later analysis). Overall study findings and caveats: Some TCR beta chains (roughly 160 of them) were listed as cytomegalovirus-associated. While the bulk of TCR sequences proved rare, some public TCRs turned up in many donors. First-cohort TCR clusters were later found to tend to co-occur in the 120 validation repertoires.

Regarding this clone: Its antigen is undetermined.

Trimming shortened V by 6 bases and J by 0 bases, and 11 bases separated the two germline ends. CDR1 is MDHEN, CDR2 SYDVKM, per germline. The CDR3 length is 14 residues. Clones were read by immunoSEQ multiplex PCR, and TCRdb kept only the in-frame ones, dropping some. The table lists about 67,000 clones, around 94% of them singletons, with about 0.63% in the top ten. The TCR sequence derives from a woman under 30 in good health and CMV-seronegative. The V and J genes are TRBV28 and TRBJ2-5, with D unresolved. Source material: PBMCs. The chain's CDR3 is CASRPYTNQETQYF. CDR3 in DNA: TGTGCCAGCAGACCTTACACTAACCAAGAGACCCAGTACTTC.